This TCR beta chain is drawn from a study of graft-versus-host responses after intestinal transplantation. Study-level background: Following induction with anti-thymocyte globulin, all recipients were given tacrolimus and steroids for two to three years. Findings and limits, study-wide: Graft-versus-host to host-versus-graft clonal ratios in allografts were high in patients with graft-donor T cell macrochimerism. HvG clone declines early post-transplant were associated with peak circulating GvH levels. Recipient bone marrow held GvH clones, some seen earlier in ileum or blood.

Generated by immunoSEQ multiplex PCR, the TCRdb table keeps only in-frame clones and is missing some. Of under 140,000 clones listed, just under 95% are singletons. Turning to this clone: The antigen remains unidentified.

Germline CDR1 is SGHTS and CDR2 is YDEGEE. V shed 2 bases and J shed 1 base, with 22 bases lying between them. This CDR3 spans 19 amino acids. The sample here was unstimulated CD8+ T cells sorted from spleen or lymph node cells, taken before intestinal transplant. The source is a human donor who received an intestinal transplant. The V and J genes are TRBV5-8 and TRBJ2-4, with a possible D match to TRBD1 (6 bases). CDR3 nucleotides: TGTGCCAGCAGCTTAGGTCACAGGGAAGAGAAGAGCGCCAAAAACATTCAGTACTTC. This gives the protein CASSLGHREEKSAKNIQYF.